Presented here are 23 T cell receptor beta chains from one specimen sequenced in a study of blood T cell repertoires in COVID-19. Profiling relied on immunoSEQ multiplex PCR, and the TCRdb table lists in-frame clones only, not all of them. The sample records some 260,000 clones, around nine tenths being singletons. Sequencing used peripheral blood. These receptors all come from a man older than 75 with acute or convalescent COVID-19.

Only one count was recorded for this clone. This sequence joins TRBV7-8 and TRBJ1-6, with D perhaps matching TRBD1 (6 bases). Germline CDR1 is SGHVS and CDR2 is FQNEAQ. The CDR3 is 13 amino acids. Trimming shortened V by 4 bases and J by 10 bases, and 11 bases separated the two germline ends. The CDR3 region is CASSSLDRSPLHF. The CDR3 nucleotides read TGTGCCAGCAGCTCCTTGGACAGATCACCCCTCCACTTT.

V usage is TRBV29-1 and J usage is TRBJ2-7; maybe TRBD2 (6 bases). CDR1 and CDR2 (germline): SQVTM, ANQGSEA. This CDR3 spans 14 amino acids. V shed 2 bases and J shed 2 bases, with 13 bases lying between them. In DNA form, the CDR3 reads TGCAGCGTTGAAAGTAGCGGAGCAACCTACGAGCAGTACTTC. Encoded protein: CSVESSGATYEQYF.

This rearrangement joins TRBV19 to TRBJ1-2; no definite D call. This CDR3 contains 14 residues. Trimming cost V 5 bases and J 11 bases, with 21 bases left between them. Germline V gives CDR1 LNHDA, CDR2 SQIVND (reference sequence). The CDR3 DNA is TGTGCCAGTAGTCTTACCCAGACACAGACGCGATACACCTTC. It codes for CASSLTQTQTRYTF.

The chain carries TRBV7-2 and TRBJ2-1; 8 nucleotides align to TRBD2. The V segment lost 3 bases and the J segment 1 base; nucleotides outside the gene matches: 5. The CDR3 has 16 amino acids. CDR1 SGHTA and CDR2 FQGNSA come from the germline V gene. Written as DNA, the CDR3 is TGTGCCAGCAGCTTCCCGGGACTAGGATCCTACAATGAGCAGTTCTTC. Protein product: CASSFPGLGSYNEQFF.

This clone appeared a single time. The chain couples TRBV18 to TRBJ2-5; D unresolved. V gave up 3 bases and J gave up 1 base, with 9 bases separating them. Germline CDR1 KGHSH, CDR2 LQKENI. There are 14 residues in the CDR3. The CDR3 sequence: CASSPQVGQETQYF. Written as DNA, the CDR3 is TGTGCCAGCTCACCGCAGGTCGGCCAAGAGACCCAGTACTTC.

The chain has TRBV5-4 and TRBJ1-1; possibly TRBD1 for D (5 bases). Germline CDR1 SGHNT, CDR2 YYREEE (reference sequence). The CDR3 sequence is 12 residues long. Trimming shortened V by 7 bases and J by 1 base, and 8 bases separated the two germline ends. The CDR3 sequence: CASGGQNTEAFF. CDR3 bases: TGTGCCAGCGGCGGACAGAACACTGAAGCTTTCTTT.

CDR3 protein: CAISAQGANSPLHF. The CDR3, as DNA: TGTGCCATCAGTGCCCAGGGGGCCAATTCACCCCTCCACTTT. The J gene is TRBJ1-6, the V gene TRBV10-3; the match to TRBD1 covers 8 bases. After removal of 4 bases from V and 7 bases from J, the junction contained 3 bases not matched to a gene. Germline values: CDR1 ENHRY, CDR2 SYGVKD. The length of the CDR3 is 14 residues.

The chain links TRBV11-2 to TRBJ2-5, with unresolved D. Trimming stripped 0 bases from V and 9 bases from J, with 11 bases between. CDR1 SGHAT and CDR2 FQNNGV come from the germline V gene. The CDR3 has 13 amino acids. CDR3 DNA: TGTGCCAGCAGCTTAGATCTTCTCCTCTCCCAGTACTTC. Translated: CASSLDLLLSQYF.

V usage is TRBV2 and J usage is TRBJ2-3, with TRBD1 as a possible D gene (6 bases). Germline V gene sequence: CDR1 SNHLY, CDR2 FYNNEI. The CDR3 totals 15 residues. The V end was cut by 6 bases, the J end by 0 bases, with 13 bases between. This CDR3 is CASSALGASTDTQYF. CDR3 in DNA: TGTGCCAGCAGCGCTCTGGGGGCTAGCACAGATACGCAGTATTTT.

This sequence joins TRBV19 and TRBJ1-1; 8 nucleotides align to TRBD1. Losses at the gene ends were 7 bases for V and 4 bases for J; bases not matched to a gene: 8. CDR3 length: 14 amino acids. CDR1 is LNHDA and CDR2 is SQIVND in the germline V gene (reference sequence). CDR3 sequence reads: CASTRGQGGTEAFF. The DNA of the CDR3 is TGTGCCAGTACCCGCGGACAGGGAGGCACTGAAGCTTTCTTT.

Regarding this clone: At the DNA level, this CDR3 is encoded by other sequences in the same sample as well. The chain combines TRBV7-9 with TRBJ1-2; no definite D call. V was shortened by 1 base and J by 1 base, with 7 bases between the two germline ends. This CDR3 has 14 amino acids. CDR1 SEHNR and CDR2 FQNEAQ come from the germline V gene (reference sequence). The CDR3 sequence is CASSLGQNNYGYTF. CDR3 nucleotides: TGTGCCAGCAGCTTAGGACAAAATAACTATGGCTACACCTTC.

The chain employs TRBV29-1 and TRBJ1-1, with D tentatively TRBD1 (5 bases). This CDR3 is built from 14 residues. V was clipped by 3 bases and J by 1 base, with 12 bases between them. Germline V gene sequence: CDR1 SQVTM, CDR2 ANQGSEA. CDR3 loop: CSVDPAGQNTEAFF. In nucleotides, the CDR3 is TGCAGCGTTGACCCCGCCGGACAGAACACTGAAGCTTTCTTT.

This chain connects TRBV6-5 to TRBJ1-1; D unclear. Germline-derived CDR1 and CDR2 are MNHEY and SVGAGI. The ends were cut back, 6 bases at V and 1 base at J, with 15 bases in the middle. This CDR3 region has 15 residues. The CDR3 here is CASSPPGVANTEAFF. The CDR3 coding sequence is TGTGCCAGCAGCCCCCCCGGGGTCGCGAACACTGAAGCTTTCTTT.

This sequence joins TRBV11-3 and TRBJ2-2; no firm D call. This CDR3 has 14 residues. Germline CDR1 and CDR2: SGHNT and YENEEA. V dropped 1 base and J dropped 1 base, with 4 bases sitting between them. CDR3 in DNA: TGTGCCAGCAGCTTAGGAGGGAACACCGGGGAGCTGTTTTTT. Protein sequence: CASSLGGNTGELFF.

The V and J genes are TRBV7-9 and TRBJ2-2; 8 bases fit TRBD1. Germline-derived CDR1 and CDR2 are SEHNR and FQNEAQ (reference sequence). This CDR3 is 15 amino acids long. The trim removed 5 bases at V and 1 base at J, leaving 3 bases unmatched. The CDR3 here is CASSHGQGNTGELFF. The CDR3 DNA follows: TGTGCCAGCAGCCACGGACAGGGGAACACCGGGGAGCTGTTTTTT.

The chain recombines TRBV18 with TRBJ1-1; weak D call: TRBD1 (5 bases). The CDR3 contains 12 residues. Germline values: CDR1 KGHSH, CDR2 LQKENI. The germline V and J ends were trimmed by 6 bases and 7 bases, with 12 bases remaining between them. The CDR3 coding sequence is TGTGCCAGCTCCGGCAGGGAGGGTGAAGCTTTCTTT. This sequence encodes CASSGREGEAFF.

The rearrangement joins TRBV4-3 to TRBJ2-2; possible D gene TRBD1, 6 bases. Germline values: CDR1 LGHNA, CDR2 YSLEER. Trimming shortened V by 10 bases and J by 0 bases, and 9 bases separated the two germline ends. The CDR3 is made up of 13 amino acids. The CDR3 sequence is CATGTPNTGELFF. The CDR3 DNA sequence: TGCGCCACCGGGACACCGAACACCGGGGAGCTGTTTTTT.

V and J are TRBV9 and TRBJ2-7, with TRBD1 as a possible D gene (5 bases). Trimming stripped 0 bases from V and 5 bases from J, with 12 bases between. The germline gives CDR1 SGDLS, CDR2 YYNGEE. The CDR3 runs 14 residues. CDR3 coding DNA: TGTGCCAGCAGCGTAGGGGGCAGAACCGACGAGCAGTACTTC. Residues: CASSVGGRTDEQYF.

As to this clone: The germline gene is not matched at one end of the junction; a read error may be the cause. Other DNA sequences in the same sample also yield this CDR3. J is TRBJ1-1 and V is TRBV5-1; TRBD1 aligns across 7 bases. The CDR3 contains 14 residues. CDR1 is SGHRS and CDR2 is YFSETQ in the germline V gene. The CDR3 is CASSSDRLGGEAFF. CDR3 bases: TGTGCCAGCAGCTCGGACAGGCTCGGTGGCGAAGCTTTCTTT.

The genes are TRBV6-2 or TRBV6-3 and TRBJ1-3; no clear D gene. Per germline, CDR1 MNHEY and CDR2 SVGEGT. V was shortened by 3 bases and J by 0 bases, with 12 bases between the two germline ends. The CDR3 extends over 16 amino acids. CDR3 amino acids: CASSYGQLHSGNTIYF. CDR3 bases: TGTGCCAGCAGTTATGGGCAGCTACACTCTGGAAACACCATATATTTT.

This clone was seen once. The rearrangement uses TRBV7-2 and TRBJ2-5; D gene unclear. Germline lookup yields CDR1 SGHTA and CDR2 FQGNSA. The CDR3 loop spans 15 amino acids. V was trimmed by 3 bases and J by 5 bases, leaving 16 bases between them. The CDR3 bases are TGTGCCAGCAGCTTCCTTCTACCGAGAACGGAGACCCAGTACTTC. Its translation is CASSFLLPRTETQYF. Complete variable domain (other parts from reference TRBV7-2 and TRBJ2-5): GAGVSQSPSNKVTEKGKDVELRCDPISGHTALYWYRQSLGQGLEFLIYFQGNSAPDKSGLPSDRFSAERTGGSVSTLTIQRTQQEDSAVYLCASSFLLPRTETQYFGPGTRLLVL.

This rearrangement joins TRBV11-2 to TRBJ2-1, with TRBD1 identical over 7 bases. J gave up 8 bases and V 5 bases, and 9 bases lay outside the gene matches. Germline values: CDR1 SGHAT, CDR2 FQNNGV. The CDR3 consists of 14 residues. The CDR3 here is CASSPKQGLDEQFF. The CDR3 DNA is TGTGCCAGCAGCCCAAAACAGGGGTTAGATGAGCAGTTCTTC.

J is TRBJ1-4 and V is TRBV14; 9 nucleotides align to TRBD1. CDR3 length: 15 residues. J lost 7 bases, V lost 3 bases, and 6 bases had no gene match. CDR1 SGHDN and CDR2 FVKESK come from the germline V gene. CDR3 amino acids: CASSQMGQGSEKLFF. The DNA for the CDR3 is TGTGCCAGCAGCCAGATGGGACAGGGAAGTGAAAAACTGTTTTTT.